These 6 T cell receptor beta chains were all obtained from the same sample, sequenced in a study of T cell changes during pregnancy in multiple sclerosis. TCRdb's copy holds only in-frame clones and misses some; the assay was immunoSEQ multiplex PCR. This table has some 110,000 clones, 80% to 95% appearing once. The sample was peripheral blood, taken after pregnancy. The source is a female donor with multiple sclerosis, enrolled in a pregnancy study.

The chain recombines TRBV30 with TRBJ2-5; 8 bases line up with TRBD2. Germline loops: CDR1 GTSNPN, CDR2 SVGIG (reference sequence). J was trimmed by 5 bases and V by 2 bases; bases with no gene match: 7. The CDR3 is 14 residues long. The CDR3 region is CAWSYGLAGETQYF. CDR3 DNA: TGTGCCTGGAGTTACGGACTAGCTGGCGAGACCCAGTACTTC.

V and J are TRBV19 and TRBJ2-3, with a weak D call TRBD2 (7 bases). Germline V gives CDR1 LNHDA, CDR2 SQIVND (reference sequence). This CDR3 contains 16 residues. V gave up 6 bases and J gave up 2 bases, with 18 bases separating them. CDR3 bases: TGTGCCAGTAGCCATTTGGCGGGGGCCAACACAGATACGCAGTATTTT. Its translation: CASSHLAGANTDTQYF.

This sequence joins TRBV27 and TRBJ2-3; D uncertain. Trimming removed 5 bases at V and 5 bases at J, with 17 bases between. CDR3 length equals 15 residues. CDR1 and CDR2 (germline): MNHEY, SMNVEV (reference sequence). CDR3 nucleotides: TGTGCCAGCAGTCCACACCTTACAGTTATAGATACGCAGTATTTT. It translates to CASSPHLTVIDTQYF.

V usage is TRBV7-2 and J usage is TRBJ2-7; 13 bases map to TRBD2. CDR1 and CDR2 from the germline V gene are SGHTA and FQGNSA. V lost 5 bases to trimming and J lost 1 base; unmatched junction nucleotides: 2. The CDR3 consists of 15 residues. CDR3 sequence reads: CASSMGLAGSYEQYF. CDR3 DNA sequence: TGTGCCAGCAGCATGGGACTAGCGGGGTCCTACGAGCAGTACTTC.

The genes are TRBV6-6 and TRBJ1-4; D might be TRBD1 (5 bases). The ends were cut back, 4 bases at V and 8 bases at J, with 11 bases in the middle. CDR1 MNHNY and CDR2 SVGAGI come from the germline V gene (reference sequence). The length of the CDR3 is 13 residues. CDR3 DNA sequence: TGTGCCAGCAGTTCTACAGGAGGGGAAAAACTGTTTTTT. Encoded protein: CASSSTGGEKLFF.

J is TRBJ1-5 and V is TRBV19; possibly TRBD1 for D (5 bases). V was shortened by 10 bases and J by 2 bases, with 12 bases between the two germline ends. Germline CDR1 reads LNHDA; CDR2 reads SQIVND (reference sequence). The CDR3 covers 13 residues. The CDR3 is CATGGRGNQPQHF. DNA for the CDR3: TGTGCCACCGGGGGGAGGGGCAATCAGCCCCAGCATTTT.